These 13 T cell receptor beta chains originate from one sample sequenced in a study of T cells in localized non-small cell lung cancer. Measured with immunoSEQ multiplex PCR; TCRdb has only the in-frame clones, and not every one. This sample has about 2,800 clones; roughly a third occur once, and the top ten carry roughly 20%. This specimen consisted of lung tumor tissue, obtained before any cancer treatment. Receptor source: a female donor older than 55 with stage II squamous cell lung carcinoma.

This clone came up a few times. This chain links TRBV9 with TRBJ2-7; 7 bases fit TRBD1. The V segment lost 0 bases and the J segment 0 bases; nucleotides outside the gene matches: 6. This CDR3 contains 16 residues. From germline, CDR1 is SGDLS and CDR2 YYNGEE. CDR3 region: CASSVGGQSSSYEQYF. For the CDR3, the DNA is TGTGCCAGCAGCGTAGGGGGACAGTCAAGCTCCTACGAGCAGTACTTC.

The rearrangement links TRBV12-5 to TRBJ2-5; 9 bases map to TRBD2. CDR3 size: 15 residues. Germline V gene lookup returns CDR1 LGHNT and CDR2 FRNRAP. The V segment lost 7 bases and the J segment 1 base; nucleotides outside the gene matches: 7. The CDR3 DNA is TGTGCTAGTGCTTCTCAAGCGGGGGGCCAAGAGACCCAGTACTTC. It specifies CASASQAGGQETQYF. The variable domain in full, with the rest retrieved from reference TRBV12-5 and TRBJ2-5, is DARVTQTPRHKVTEMGQEVTMRCQPILGHNTVFWYRQTMMQGLELLAYFRNRAPLDDSGMPKDRFSAEMPDATLATLKIQPSEPRDSAVYFCASASQAGGQETQYFGPGTRLLVL.

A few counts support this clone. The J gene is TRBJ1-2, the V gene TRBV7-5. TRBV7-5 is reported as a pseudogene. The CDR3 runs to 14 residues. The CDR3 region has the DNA TGTGCCAGCAGGTACCCATTCCTTGGGGATGGCTACACCTTC. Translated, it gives CASRYPFLGDGYTF.

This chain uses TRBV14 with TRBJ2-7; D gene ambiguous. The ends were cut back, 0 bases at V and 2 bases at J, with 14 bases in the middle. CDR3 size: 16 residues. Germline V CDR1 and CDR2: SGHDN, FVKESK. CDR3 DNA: TGTGCCAGCAGCCAAGATGGTGGAACTCCCCCCTACGAGCAGTACTTC. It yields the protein CASSQDGGTPPYEQYF.

The CDR3 nucleotides are TGTGCCAGCTCACCACGCTGGGACGAGCAGTTCTTC. Translating it yields CASSPRWDEQFF. V and J are TRBV18 and TRBJ2-1; possibly TRBD1 or TRBD2 for D (5 bases each). Germline V CDR1 and CDR2: KGHSH, LQKENI. CDR3 length: 12 amino acids. Trimming pared 1 base from V and 10 bases from J, leaving 8 bases between. Variable domain in full (rest from reference TRBV18 and TRBJ2-1): NAGVMQNPRHLVRRRGQEARLRCSPMKGHSHVYWYRQLPEEGLKFMVYLQKENIIDESGMPKERFSAEFPKEGPSILRIQQVVRGDSAAYFCASSPRWDEQFFGPGTRLTVL.

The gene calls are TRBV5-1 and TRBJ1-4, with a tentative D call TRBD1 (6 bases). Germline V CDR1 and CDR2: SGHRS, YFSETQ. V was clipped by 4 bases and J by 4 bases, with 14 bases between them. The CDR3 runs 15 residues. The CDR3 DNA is TGCGCCAGCAGCGACGCACAGGGCGGTAATGAAAAACTGTTTTTT. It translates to CASSDAQGGNEKLFF.

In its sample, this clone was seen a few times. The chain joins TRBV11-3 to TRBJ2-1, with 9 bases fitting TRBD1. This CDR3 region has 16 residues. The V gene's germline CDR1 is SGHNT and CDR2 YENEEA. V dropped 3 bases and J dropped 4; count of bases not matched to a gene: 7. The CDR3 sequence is CASSFRGQGRYNEQFF. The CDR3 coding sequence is TGTGCCAGCAGCTTCAGGGGACAGGGTCGATACAATGAGCAGTTCTTC.

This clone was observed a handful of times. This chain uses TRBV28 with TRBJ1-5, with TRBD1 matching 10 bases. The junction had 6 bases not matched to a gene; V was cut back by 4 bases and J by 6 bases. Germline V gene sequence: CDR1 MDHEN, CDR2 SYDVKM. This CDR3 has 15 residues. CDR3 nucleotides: TGTGCCAGCAGTTGGCGGACAGGGGGAGTTCAGCCCCAGCATTTT. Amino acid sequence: CASSWRTGGVQPQHF.

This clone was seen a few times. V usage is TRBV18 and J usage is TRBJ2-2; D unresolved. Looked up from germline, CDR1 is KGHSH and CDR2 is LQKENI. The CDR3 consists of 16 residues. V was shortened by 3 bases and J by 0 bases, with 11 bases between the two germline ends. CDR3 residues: CASSPSVRANTGELFF. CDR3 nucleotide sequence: TGTGCCAGCTCACCCTCAGTAAGAGCGAACACCGGGGAGCTGTTTTTT. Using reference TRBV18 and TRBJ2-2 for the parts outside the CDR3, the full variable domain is NAGVMQNPRHLVRRRGQEARLRCSPMKGHSHVYWYRQLPEEGLKFMVYLQKENIIDESGMPKERFSAEFPKEGPSILRIQQVVRGDSAAYFCASSPSVRANTGELFFGEGSRLTVL.

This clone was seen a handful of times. The CDR3 spells CASSLESRGGEGTEAFF. The CDR3, as DNA: TGTGCCAGCAGCTTGGAGAGTCGGGGGGGAGAAGGCACTGAAGCTTTCTTT. The rearrangement links TRBV11-3 to TRBJ1-1; possible D gene TRBD1, 5 bases. V lost 3 bases, J lost 4 bases, and 21 bases lay in between. Germline lookup yields CDR1 SGHNT and CDR2 YENEEA. The CDR3 extends over 17 amino acids.

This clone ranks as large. The CDR3 is CASSQSNCWGTEAFF. The CDR3 DNA follows: TGCGCCAGCAGTCAATCGAACTGTTGGGGCACTGAAGCTTTCTTT. The chain combines TRBV23-1 with TRBJ1-1; the D is unclear. Being an ORF, TRBV23-1 has a function that is uncertain. V lost 0 bases to trimming and J lost 4 bases, with 12 bases between them. This CDR3 is built from 15 residues.

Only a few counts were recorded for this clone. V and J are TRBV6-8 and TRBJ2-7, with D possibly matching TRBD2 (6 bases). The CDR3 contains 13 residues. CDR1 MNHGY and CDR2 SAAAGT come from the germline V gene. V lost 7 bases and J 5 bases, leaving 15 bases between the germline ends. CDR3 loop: CASMAAGSDEQYF. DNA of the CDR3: TGTGCCAGCATGGCGGCGGGATCGGACGAGCAGTACTTC.

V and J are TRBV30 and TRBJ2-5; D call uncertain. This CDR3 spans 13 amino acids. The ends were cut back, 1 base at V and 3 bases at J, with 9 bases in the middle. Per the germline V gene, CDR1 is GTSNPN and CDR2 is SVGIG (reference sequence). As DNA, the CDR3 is TGTGCCTGGAGTGGTAGTGTTAAAGAGACCCAGTACTTC. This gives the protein CAWSGSVKETQYF.